This paragraph covers one T cell receptor (beta chain) sequence. There are many counts of this clonotype. Its antigen remains undetermined. No base quality values were provided; no much bigger clone lies one nucleotide off. From cysteine to phenylalanine, the CDR3 is 16 amino acids long. Just CDR3 DNA is preserved here, 48 bases in frame from base 1. For CDR1 and CDR2, the germline V gene lists SGHRS and YFSETQ. V gives up 0 bases and J gives up 1 base, and the segment between their germline ends measures 10 bases. The data originate from a study of identical twins (dated by TCRdb to between 2015 and 2016). With regard to the full study: TCR alpha and beta repertoires from monozygotic twins, unrelated adults of various ages and cord blood were deep-sequenced to test whether fetal clonotypes persist. Replicate twin experiments were performed at different times using different library preparation protocols to rule out contamination. The study at large found these results: Abundant cord blood beta clonotypes carried fewer insertions; young adult naive repertoires showed a weaker similar trend, while memory repertoires showed none. Invariant T cells such as MAIT and iNKT could partly confound zero-insertion analyses, though diverse VJ usage argued against this for most clonotypes. Because the same donors could not be followed over many years, the conclusions relied on cross-sectional statistical analysis. Recombination models systematically underestimated out-of-frame TCR alpha sharing in monozygotic twins but agreed with sharing between unrelated individuals. Excess twin sharing in beta out-of-frame sequences was weaker because fewer shared sequences lowered the signal-to-noise ratio. Compared with coincidental sharing between unrelated individuals, an excess of low generation-probability sequences was observed among out-of-frame TCR alpha sequences shared between twins.

All donors were healthy Caucasians. Three pairs of female monozygotic twins, all aged roughly 18 to 30 years, made up the twin cohort. RNA for TCR libraries was isolated from peripheral blood mononuclear cells. Library prep was done by 5' RACE. Instrument used: Illumina HiSeq 2000. A universal primer binding site was introduced by template switching, and a unique molecular identifier was present in the final cDNA, enabling accurate counting of TCR cDNA molecules. Specific primers in the conserved constant-segment region were used to synthesize first-strand cDNA for TCR alpha and beta chains. To control for contamination, each cDNA library was double barcoded with a SMART-Mk sample barcode plus Illumina barcodes. TruSeq adapter sequences along with Illumina sample barcodes were introduced in two successive PCR steps. The TCR alpha and beta cDNA libraries were sequenced on the Illumina HiSeq platform using custom primers. In the authors' own workflow: MiGEC processed the raw reads to extract unique molecular identifiers, while MiXCR was used to determine the CDR3 positions. Recombination models were inferred per individual with the repgenHMM and IGoR tools using an EM algorithm. Shared clonotype analysis was performed with the tcR package in R, normalizing sharing by the product of cloneset sizes. Out-of-frame nonproductive sequences were analyzed to study raw recombination free of thymic and clonal selection effects. TCRdb itself trimmed the public reads at Q25 with fastp, ran MiXCR and retained productive beta chains. Rows merge per CDR3 protein into single entries with the most common DNA and genes. The V and J calls and clone size come from TCRdb's table, not from the authors' own analysis. This sample comprises under 900,000 distinct CDR3 sequences, about 12% of them detected only once. In total, the top ten clones hold around 1.5% of the sample.

This sample was shared with a second study, whose subject was yellow fever vaccine responses in identical twins. Reported in the second study: According to the authors, the vaccine-induced T cell response in identical twins seemed to be partly convergent and partly specific to each individual. Focusing on identical twins, the study followed the T cell clones that responded to the vaccine, and did so with precision.

The sequencing sample was made of PBMCs. The rearranged chain carries TRBV5-1 and TRBJ2-2, with a tentative D gene TRBD1 over 5 matching bases. The TCR sequence derives from a woman under 30 in good health. The DNA reads as follows: TGCGCCAGCAGCTTGGTACTCGGACAGAACACCGGGGAGCTGTTTTTT. Translation gives CASSLVLGQNTGELFF.